The 14 T cell receptor beta chains listed next were all sequenced from one sample in a study of T-cell reconstitution after alpha-beta-depleted transplantation in children. The TCRbeta library incorporated unique molecular identifiers. Using its own MiXCR run on the PCR reads, TCRdb lists one record per CDR3 protein. The sample lists hundreds of thousands of distinct CDR3 sequences; roughly 14% were seen once. This specimen consisted of PBMCs, obtained before TCRalphabeta/CD19-depleted stem cell transplant. The receptors were sampled from a girl aged 2 to 9 with congenital amegakaryocytic thrombocytopenia, due to receive a stem cell transplant.

This clonotype showed up many times. This sequence joins TRBV29-1 and TRBJ2-1, with D possibly being TRBD1 (5 bases). The germline gives CDR1 SQVTM, CDR2 ANQGSEA. V shed 4 bases and J shed 15 bases, with 25 bases lying between them. This CDR3 contains 14 residues. CDR3 region: CSVVSPGLIVGGFF. DNA for the CDR3: TGCAGCGTTGTCTCCCCAGGGCTCATCGTGGGTGGGTTCTTC.

For the CDR3, the DNA is TGCAGCGTTGAAGATCTAAGATCTGGGGCCCCTCTAAAAGCGGGAGTCCACAATGAGCAGTTCTTC. Its translation is CSVEDLRSGAPLKAGVHNEQFF. The gene calls are TRBV29-1 and TRBJ2-1; 8 bases fit TRBD2. The length of the CDR3 is 22 residues. The trim removed 0 bases at V and 5 bases at J, leaving 27 bases unmatched. Germline CDR1 and CDR2: SQVTM and ANQGSEA.

This clonotype appeared many times. The chain couples TRBV9 to TRBJ2-1; TRBD1 agrees at 10 bases. V lost 3 bases, J lost 7 bases, and 13 bases stayed unmatched. Per germline, CDR1 SGDLS and CDR2 YYNGEE. The CDR3 loop spans 17 amino acids. CDR3 sequence: CASSAPPRTGGYNEQFF. CDR3 bases: TGTGCCAGCAGCGCGCCGCCGCGGACAGGGGGGTATAATGAGCAGTTCTTC.

This clonotype has at least ten counts. This chain uses TRBV12-3 or TRBV12-4 with TRBJ2-4, with D possibly being TRBD1 (6 bases). Trimming stripped 3 bases from V and 9 bases from J, with 21 bases between. The CDR3 has 16 residues. CDR3 coding DNA: TGTGCCAGCAGTTTCGGGGACATCGGGCGCTGGGGCATTCAGTACTTC. Translated: CASSFGDIGRWGIQYF.

Concerning this clonotype itself: Relative to the germline gene, one junction end is altered; a read error may explain this. This sequence joins TRBV29-1 and TRBJ2-5, with D hard to call. This CDR3 has 9 amino acids. Looked up from germline, CDR1 is SQVTM and CDR2 is ANQGSEA. The CDR3 sequence is CSVEGARRF. As DNA, the CDR3 is TGCAGCGTTGAAGGGGCGCGGCGCTTC.

This clonotype turned up a few times. The chain uses TRBV6-5 and TRBJ1-2, with D perhaps matching TRBD1 (5 bases). Per germline, CDR1 MNHEY and CDR2 SVGAGI. This CDR3 comprises 12 residues. Trimming stripped 6 bases from V and 4 bases from J, with 9 bases between. The CDR3 loop is CASRGEGYGYTF. CDR3 nucleotides: TGTGCCAGCAGGGGGGAAGGCTATGGCTACACCTTC.

This clonotype was seen many times. This chain joins TRBV4-1 and TRBJ1-3; no clear D gene. Trimming cost V 0 bases and J 0 bases, with 9 bases left between them. Germline V gene lookup returns CDR1 MGHRA and CDR2 YSYEKL. This CDR3 spans 16 amino acids. The CDR3 protein is CASSQDRLPSGNTIYF. DNA of the CDR3: TGCGCCAGCAGCCAAGATCGACTTCCCTCTGGAAACACCATATATTTT.

This clonotype was counted at least ten times. V gene TRBV5-1 combines with J gene TRBJ2-5, with no clear D. The CDR3 is 12 residues long. Per germline, CDR1 SGHRS and CDR2 YFSETQ. Deletions cut 4 bases from V and 4 bases from J, with 8 bases between. The CDR3 coding sequence is TGCGCCAGCAGCCCAGAAATAGAGACCCAGTACTTC. It is translated as CASSPEIETQYF.

The sample holds many counts of this clonotype. The J gene is TRBJ1-5, the V gene TRBV5-1; perhaps TRBD1 as D (5 bases). The CDR3 runs 16 residues. Germline loops: CDR1 SGHRS, CDR2 YFSETQ. V lost 2 bases and J 4 bases, leaving 16 bases between the germline ends. Here the CDR3 reads CASSLGPGTENQPQHF. CDR3 coding DNA: TGCGCCAGCAGCTTAGGTCCCGGGACCGAAAATCAGCCCCAGCATTTT. The variable domain in full, with the rest retrieved from reference TRBV5-1 and TRBJ1-5, is KAGVTQTPRYLIKTRGQQVTLSCSPISGHRSVSWYQQTPGQGLQFLFEYFSETQRNKGNFPGRFSGRQFSNSRSEMNVSTLELGDSALYLCASSLGPGTENQPQHFGDGTRLSIL.

The rearrangement uses TRBV7-8 and TRBJ2-1, with D unclear. Germline-derived CDR1 and CDR2 are SGHVS and FQNEAQ. This CDR3 comprises 18 residues. V was trimmed by 5 bases and J by 2 bases, leaving 22 bases between them. CDR3 nucleotides: TGTGCCAGCAGCCAAAGCTCACGGGTGCGCTTAACCTACAATGAGCAGTTCTTC. It specifies CASSQSSRVRLTYNEQFF.

The chain is built from TRBV20-1 and TRBJ2-7; D remains ambiguous. CDR1 DFQATT and CDR2 SNEGSKA come from the germline V gene (reference sequence). CDR3 length equals 13 residues. The V and J ends lost 1 base and 5 bases respectively, with 12 bases between them. The CDR3 DNA sequence: TGCAGTGCTAGAGGTTATGGTTACCACGAGCAGTACTTC. The encoded protein is CSARGYGYHEQYF.

Ten or more counts support this clonotype. The chain has TRBV6-5 and TRBJ1-3, with a weak D call TRBD1 (5 bases). The germline V gene has CDR1 MNHEY and CDR2 SVGAGI. V shed 2 bases and J shed 2 bases, with 13 bases lying between them. CDR3 size: 16 residues. DNA of the CDR3: TGTGCCAGCAGTTACCAAGGAGAAGGGGCTGGAAACACCATATATTTT. Its protein is CASSYQGEGAGNTIYF.

Comments on this clonotype: A junction end diverges from the germline sequence, so it may reflect a read error. The chain carries TRBV20-1 and TRBJ2-2; D is possibly TRBD2 (6 bases). Germline CDR1 and CDR2: DFQATT and SNEGSKA (reference sequence). The CDR3 runs 13 residues. The CDR3 is CSASAGTSGELSF. The CDR3 nucleotides are TGCAGTGCTAGCGCCGGGACTTCTGGGGAGCTGTCTTTT.

This clonotype has a count of ten or more. The chain combines TRBV12-3 or TRBV12-4 with TRBJ2-6; tentatively, D is TRBD2 (5 bases). V was clipped by 7 bases and J by 0 bases, with 7 bases between them. CDR3 length: 14 amino acids. CDR3 DNA: TGTGCCAGCAAAGGGAGCTCTGGGGCCAACGTCCTGACTTTC. It is translated as CASKGSSGANVLTF.